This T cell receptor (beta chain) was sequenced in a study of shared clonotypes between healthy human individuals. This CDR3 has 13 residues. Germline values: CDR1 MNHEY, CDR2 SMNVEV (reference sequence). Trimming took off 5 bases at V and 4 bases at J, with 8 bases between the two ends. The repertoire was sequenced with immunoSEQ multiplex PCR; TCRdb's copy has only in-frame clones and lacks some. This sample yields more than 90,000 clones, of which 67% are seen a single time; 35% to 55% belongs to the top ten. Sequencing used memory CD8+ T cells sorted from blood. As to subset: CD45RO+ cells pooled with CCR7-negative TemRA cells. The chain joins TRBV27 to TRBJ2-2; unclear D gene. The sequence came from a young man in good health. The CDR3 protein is CASSPYLTGELFF. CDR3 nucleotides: TGTGCCAGCAGTCCCTACCTCACCGGGGAGCTGTTTTTT.